The T cell receptor (beta chain) under discussion was sequenced for a study of blood T cell repertoires in COVID-19. Study in general: The samples span acute and convalescent COVID-19 from the United States, Italy and Spain.

The junction had 3 bases not matched to a gene; V was cut back by 2 bases and J by 1 base. The CDR3 covers 16 residues. Germline V CDR1 and CDR2: MNHEY, SVGAGI. Produced via immunoSEQ multiplex PCR; TCRdb's table is partial and in-frame only. The table has about 150,000 clones, around 84% seen once. Sequenced sample: peripheral blood. The chain joins TRBV6-5 to TRBJ2-2; 8 nucleotides agree with TRBD2. This receptor was obtained from a woman aged 50 to 65 in a cohort sampled during active or convalescent COVID-19. The CDR3 DNA follows: TGTGCCAGCAGTTACCCGGCGGGGGGGAACACCGGGGAGCTGTTTTTT. Protein sequence: CASSYPAGGNTGELFF.